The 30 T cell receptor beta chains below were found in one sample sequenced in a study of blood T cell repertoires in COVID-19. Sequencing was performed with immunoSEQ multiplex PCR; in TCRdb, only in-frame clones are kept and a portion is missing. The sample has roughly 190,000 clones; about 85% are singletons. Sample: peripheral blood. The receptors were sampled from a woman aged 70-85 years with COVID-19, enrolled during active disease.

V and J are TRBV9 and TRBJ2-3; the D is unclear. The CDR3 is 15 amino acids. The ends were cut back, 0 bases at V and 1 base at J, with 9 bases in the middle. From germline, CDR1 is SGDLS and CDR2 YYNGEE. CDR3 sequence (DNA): TGTGCCAGCAGCGTAGGTTCGAGAGGCACAGATACGCAGTATTTT. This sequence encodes CASSVGSRGTDTQYF.

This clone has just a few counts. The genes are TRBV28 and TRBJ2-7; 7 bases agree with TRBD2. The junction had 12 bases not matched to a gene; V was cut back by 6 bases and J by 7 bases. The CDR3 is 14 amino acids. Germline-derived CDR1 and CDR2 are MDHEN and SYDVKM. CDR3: CASSPSGSPLEQYV. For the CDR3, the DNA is TGTGCCAGCAGCCCTAGCGGTTCTCCCTTGGAGCAGTACGTC.

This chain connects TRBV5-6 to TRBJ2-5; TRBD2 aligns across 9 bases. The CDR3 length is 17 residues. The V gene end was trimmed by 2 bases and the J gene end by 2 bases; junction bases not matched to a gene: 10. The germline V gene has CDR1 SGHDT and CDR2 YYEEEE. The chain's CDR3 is CASSFFQRGALQETQYF. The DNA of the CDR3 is TGTGCCAGCAGCTTTTTCCAGCGGGGGGCTTTACAAGAGACCCAGTACTTC.

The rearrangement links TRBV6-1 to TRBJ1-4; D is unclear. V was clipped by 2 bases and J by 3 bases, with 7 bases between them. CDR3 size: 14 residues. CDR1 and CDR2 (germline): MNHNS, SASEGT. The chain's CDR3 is CASSEPQANEKLFF. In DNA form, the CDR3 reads TGTGCCAGCAGTGAACCCCAGGCTAATGAAAAACTGTTTTTT.

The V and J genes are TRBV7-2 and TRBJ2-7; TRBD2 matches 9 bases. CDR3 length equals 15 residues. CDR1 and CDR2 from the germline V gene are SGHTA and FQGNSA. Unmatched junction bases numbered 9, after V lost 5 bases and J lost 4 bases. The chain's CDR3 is CASSDRPLAGYEQYF. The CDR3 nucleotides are TGTGCCAGCAGCGACAGGCCCCTAGCGGGATACGAGCAGTACTTC. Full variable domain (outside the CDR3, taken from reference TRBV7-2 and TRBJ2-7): GAGVSQSPSNKVTEKGKDVELRCDPISGHTALYWYRQSLGQGLEFLIYFQGNSAPDKSGLPSDRFSAERTGGSVSTLTIQRTQQEDSAVYLCASSDRPLAGYEQYFGPGTRLTVT.

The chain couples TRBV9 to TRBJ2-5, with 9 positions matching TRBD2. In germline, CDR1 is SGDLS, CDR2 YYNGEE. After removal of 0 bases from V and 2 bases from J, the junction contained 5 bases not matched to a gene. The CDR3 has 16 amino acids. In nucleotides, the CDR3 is TGTGCCAGCAGCGTAGGGGCGGGAGGGGGACAAGAGACCCAGTACTTC. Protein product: CASSVGAGGGQETQYF.

The CDR3 DNA follows: TGTGCCATCAGTGGCCTTAGCCGCTACAATGAGCAGTTCTTC. This gives the protein CAISGLSRYNEQFF. The rearrangement joins TRBV10-3 to TRBJ2-1; D uncertain. Germline lookup yields CDR1 ENHRY and CDR2 SYGVKD. The CDR3 has 14 amino acids. Trimming removed 4 bases from V and 3 bases from J, with 10 bases in between.

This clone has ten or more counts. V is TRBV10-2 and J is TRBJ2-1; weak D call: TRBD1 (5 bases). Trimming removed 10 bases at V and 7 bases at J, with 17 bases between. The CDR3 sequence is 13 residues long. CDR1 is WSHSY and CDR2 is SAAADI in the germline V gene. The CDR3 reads CATIGALLNEQFF. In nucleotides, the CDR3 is TGCGCCACGATTGGGGCATTGTTGAATGAGCAGTTCTTC.

CDR3 sequence reads: CASSSDPPGVNSPLHF. The CDR3 coding sequence is TGTGCCAGCAGCTCGGACCCACCAGGGGTTAATTCACCCCTCCACTTT. The V call is TRBV5-5, the J call TRBJ1-6; perhaps TRBD1 as D (6 bases). This CDR3 has 16 residues. Trimming removed 3 bases at V and 6 bases at J, with 16 bases between. Germline values: CDR1 SGHKS, CDR2 YYEKEE (reference sequence).

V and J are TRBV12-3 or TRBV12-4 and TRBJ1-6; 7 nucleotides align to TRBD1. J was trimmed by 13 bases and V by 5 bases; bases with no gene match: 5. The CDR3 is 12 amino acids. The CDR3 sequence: CASSVDRPPLHF. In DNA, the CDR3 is TGTGCCAGCAGTGTGGACAGGCCTCCCCTCCACTTT.

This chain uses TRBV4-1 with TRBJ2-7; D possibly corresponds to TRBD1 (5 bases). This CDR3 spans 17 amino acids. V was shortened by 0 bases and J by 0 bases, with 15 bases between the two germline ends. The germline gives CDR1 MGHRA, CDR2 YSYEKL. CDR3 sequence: CASSQEPPGLSSYEQYF. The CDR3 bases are TGCGCCAGCAGCCAAGAACCCCCAGGGCTTAGCTCCTACGAGCAGTACTTC.

The CDR3 coding sequence is TGTGCCAGCACCCTTTCTGGGGGGGGCCATGAGCAGTTCTTC. Its translation: CASTLSGGGHEQFF. The gene calls are TRBV7-8 and TRBJ2-1; D may be TRBD2 (7 bases). The CDR3 has 14 amino acids. Trimming cost V 7 bases and J 8 bases, with 18 bases left between them. Germline loops: CDR1 SGHVS, CDR2 FQNEAQ.

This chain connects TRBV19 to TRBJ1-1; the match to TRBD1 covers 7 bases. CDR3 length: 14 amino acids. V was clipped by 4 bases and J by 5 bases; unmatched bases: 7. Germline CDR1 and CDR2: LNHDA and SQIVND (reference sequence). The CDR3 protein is CASSRRQGRTEAFF. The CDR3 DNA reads TGTGCCAGTAGTAGAAGACAGGGCCGAACTGAAGCTTTCTTT.

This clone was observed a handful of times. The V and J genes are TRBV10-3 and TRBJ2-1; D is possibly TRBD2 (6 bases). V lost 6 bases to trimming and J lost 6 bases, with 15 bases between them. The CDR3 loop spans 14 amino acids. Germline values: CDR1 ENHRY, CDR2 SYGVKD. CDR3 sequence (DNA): TGTGCCATCAGGGACCAAGGGACTGGCAATGAGCAGTTCTTC. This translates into CAIRDQGTGNEQFF.

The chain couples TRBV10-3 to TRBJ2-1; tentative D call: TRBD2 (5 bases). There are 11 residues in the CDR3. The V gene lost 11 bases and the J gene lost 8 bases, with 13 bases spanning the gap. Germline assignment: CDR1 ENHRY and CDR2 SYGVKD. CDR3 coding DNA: TGTGCCGCGCAGACTACCGATGAGCAGTTCTTC. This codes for CAAQTTDEQFF.

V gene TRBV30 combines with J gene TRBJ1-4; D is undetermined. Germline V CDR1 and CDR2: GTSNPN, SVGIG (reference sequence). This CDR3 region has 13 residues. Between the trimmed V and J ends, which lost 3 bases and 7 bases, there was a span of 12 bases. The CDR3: CAWRRQLGEKLFF. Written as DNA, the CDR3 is TGTGCCTGGAGAAGACAATTAGGTGAAAAACTGTTTTTT.

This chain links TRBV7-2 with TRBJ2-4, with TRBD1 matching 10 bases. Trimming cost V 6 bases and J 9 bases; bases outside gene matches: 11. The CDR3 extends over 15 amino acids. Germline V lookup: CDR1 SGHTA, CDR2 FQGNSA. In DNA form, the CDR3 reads TGTGCCAGCAGTCCCCGGGGGACAGGGGAAGGCATTCAGTACTTC. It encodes CASSPRGTGEGIQYF.

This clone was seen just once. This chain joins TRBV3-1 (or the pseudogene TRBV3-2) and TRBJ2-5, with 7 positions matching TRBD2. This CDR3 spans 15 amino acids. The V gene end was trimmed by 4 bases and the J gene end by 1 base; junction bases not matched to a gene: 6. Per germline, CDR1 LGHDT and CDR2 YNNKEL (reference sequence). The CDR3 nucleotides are TGTGCCAGCAGCCCGGTAGCGGGTCTCCAAGAGACCCAGTACTTC. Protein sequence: CASSPVAGLQETQYF.

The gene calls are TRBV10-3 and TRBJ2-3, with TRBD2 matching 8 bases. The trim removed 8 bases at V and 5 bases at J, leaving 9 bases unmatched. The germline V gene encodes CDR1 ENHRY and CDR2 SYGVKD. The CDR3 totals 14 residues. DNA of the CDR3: TGTGCCATCCTTCAGGGAGCGGGAGAAGATACGCAGTATTTT. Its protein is CAILQGAGEDTQYF.

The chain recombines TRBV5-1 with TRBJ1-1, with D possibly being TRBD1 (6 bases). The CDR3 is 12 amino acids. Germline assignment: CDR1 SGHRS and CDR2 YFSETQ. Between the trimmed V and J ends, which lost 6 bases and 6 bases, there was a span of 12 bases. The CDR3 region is CASKQGGAEAFF. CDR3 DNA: TGCGCCAGCAAACAGGGAGGGGCTGAAGCTTTCTTT. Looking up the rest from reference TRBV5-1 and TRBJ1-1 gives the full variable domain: KAGVTQTPRYLIKTRGQQVTLSCSPISGHRSVSWYQQTPGQGLQFLFEYFSETQRNKGNFPGRFSGRQFSNSRSEMNVSTLELGDSALYLCASKQGGAEAFFGQGTRLTVV.

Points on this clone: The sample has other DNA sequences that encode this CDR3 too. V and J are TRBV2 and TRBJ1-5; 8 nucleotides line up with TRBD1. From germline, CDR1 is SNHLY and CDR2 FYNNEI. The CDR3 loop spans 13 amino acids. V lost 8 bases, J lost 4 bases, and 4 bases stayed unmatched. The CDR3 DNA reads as TGTGCCAGCTCCGGGACAGGTAATCAGCCCCAGCATTTT. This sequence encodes CASSGTGNQPQHF.

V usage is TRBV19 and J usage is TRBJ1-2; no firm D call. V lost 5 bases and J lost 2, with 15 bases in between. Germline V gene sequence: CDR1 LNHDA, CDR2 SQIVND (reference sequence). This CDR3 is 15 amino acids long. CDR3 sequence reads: CASSFTPNTNYGYTF. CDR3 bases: TGTGCCAGTAGTTTCACACCCAACACAAACTATGGCTACACCTTC.

CDR3 residues: CASLRYGTGINEQYF. The CDR3 nucleotides read TGCGCCAGCCTACGTTACGGGACAGGGATTAACGAGCAGTACTTC. The chain joins TRBV5-1 to TRBJ2-7; 9 bases match TRBD1. This CDR3 is 15 amino acids long. V lost 7 bases, J lost 5 bases, and 13 bases stayed unmatched. Germline V gene lookup returns CDR1 SGHRS and CDR2 YFSETQ.

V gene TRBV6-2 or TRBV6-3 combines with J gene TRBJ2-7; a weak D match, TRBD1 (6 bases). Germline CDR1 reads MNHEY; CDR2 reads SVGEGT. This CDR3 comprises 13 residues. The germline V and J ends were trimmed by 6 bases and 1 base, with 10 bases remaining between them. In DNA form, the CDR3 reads TGTGCCAGCAGCCCAGGGGTATCCTACGAGCAGTACTTC. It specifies CASSPGVSYEQYF.

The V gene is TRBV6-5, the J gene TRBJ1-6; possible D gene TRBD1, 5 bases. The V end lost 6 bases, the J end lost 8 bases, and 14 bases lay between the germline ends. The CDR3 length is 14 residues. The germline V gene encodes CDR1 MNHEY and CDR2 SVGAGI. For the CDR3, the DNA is TGTGCCAGCAGAGCGGGACGGTTCGATTCACCCCTCCACTTT. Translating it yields CASRAGRFDSPLHF.

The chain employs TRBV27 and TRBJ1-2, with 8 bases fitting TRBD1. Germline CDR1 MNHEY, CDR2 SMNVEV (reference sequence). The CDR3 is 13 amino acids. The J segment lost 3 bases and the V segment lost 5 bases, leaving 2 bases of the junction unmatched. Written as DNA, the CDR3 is TGTGCCAGCAGTCCGACAGGGGACTATGGCTACACCTTC. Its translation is CASSPTGDYGYTF.

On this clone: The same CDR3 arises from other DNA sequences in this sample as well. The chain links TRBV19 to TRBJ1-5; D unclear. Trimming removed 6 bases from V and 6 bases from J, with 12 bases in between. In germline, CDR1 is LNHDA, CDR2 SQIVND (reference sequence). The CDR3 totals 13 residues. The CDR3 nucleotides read TGTGCCAGTAGCCAAGTGCGAGGTCAGCCCCAGCATTTT. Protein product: CASSQVRGQPQHF.

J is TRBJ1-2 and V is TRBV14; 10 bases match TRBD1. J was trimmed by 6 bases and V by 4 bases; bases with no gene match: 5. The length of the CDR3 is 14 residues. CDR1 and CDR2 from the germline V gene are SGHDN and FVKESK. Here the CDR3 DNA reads TGTGCCAGCAGCCCGAGGACAGGGGGGGATGGCTACACCTTC. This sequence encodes CASSPRTGGDGYTF.

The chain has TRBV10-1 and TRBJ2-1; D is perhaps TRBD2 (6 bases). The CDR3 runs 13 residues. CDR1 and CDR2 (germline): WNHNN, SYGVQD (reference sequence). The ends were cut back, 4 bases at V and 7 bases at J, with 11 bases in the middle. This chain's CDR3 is CASSGGGRNEQFF. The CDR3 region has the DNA TGCGCCAGCAGTGGAGGAGGGAGGAATGAGCAGTTCTTC.

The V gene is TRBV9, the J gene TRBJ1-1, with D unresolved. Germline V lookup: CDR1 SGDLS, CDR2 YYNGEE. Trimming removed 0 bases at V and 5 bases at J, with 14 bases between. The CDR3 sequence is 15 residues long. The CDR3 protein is CASSVDPRVRTEAFF. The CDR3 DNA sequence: TGTGCCAGCAGCGTAGATCCCCGGGTACGAACTGAAGCTTTCTTT. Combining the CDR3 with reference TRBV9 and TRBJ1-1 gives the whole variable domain DSGVTQTPKHLITATGQRVTLRCSPRSGDLSVYWYQQSLDQGLQFLIQYYNGEERAKGNILERFSAQQFPDLHSELNLSSLELGDSALYFCASSVDPRVRTEAFFGQGTRLTVV.